The 18 T cell receptor beta chains reported below all come from one sample, sequenced in a study of beta chain features in type 1 diabetes. All of the isolated RNA was reverse transcribed, so expressed TCRB transcripts were sequenced. The repertoire was sequenced with immunoSEQ multiplex PCR; TCRdb's copy has only in-frame clones and lacks some. The table includes approximately 400,000 clones, approximately 16% detected once. The sample consisted of naive CD4+ T cells from blood. These receptors were taken from a woman under 30 in good health.

V and J are TRBV7-2 and TRBJ2-7; TRBD1 matches 7 bases. Per germline, CDR1 SGHTA and CDR2 FQGNSA. With V trimmed by 7 bases and J by 0 bases, 6 bases remained unmatched. This CDR3 is 14 amino acids long. The DNA for the CDR3 is TGTGCCAGCACCCACGACAGGGTCTCCTACGAGCAGTACTTC. Its protein product is CASTHDRVSYEQYF.

This chain connects TRBV28 to TRBJ2-7; D not certain. CDR3 length equals 13 residues. The V and J ends lost 2 bases and 2 bases respectively, with 7 bases between them. Germline V gene sequence: CDR1 MDHEN, CDR2 SYDVKM. CDR3 nucleotide sequence: TGTGCCAGCAGTTTACCCCCAGCCTACGAGCAGTACTTC. This translates into CASSLPPAYEQYF.

The V gene is TRBV2, the J gene TRBJ2-5; the match to TRBD2 covers 10 bases. This CDR3 comprises 16 residues. Looked up from germline, CDR1 is SNHLY and CDR2 is FYNNEI. With V trimmed by 7 bases and J by 1 base, 9 bases remained unmatched. CDR3 sequence reads: CASINEVAGGQETQYF. CDR3 DNA: TGTGCCAGCATTAACGAAGTAGCGGGAGGCCAAGAGACCCAGTACTTC.

This clone came up a few times. The chain carries TRBV7-9 and TRBJ1-2, with a possible D match to TRBD1 (6 bases). Germline CDR1 is SEHNR and CDR2 is FQNEAQ (reference sequence). CDR3 length equals 15 residues. The ends were cut back, 5 bases at V and 1 base at J, with 14 bases in the middle. In DNA, the CDR3 is TGTGCCAGCAGCCCCGTTGGACAGAATAACTATGGCTACACCTTC. Translation gives CASSPVGQNNYGYTF.

This clone was seen a handful of times. The V and J genes are TRBV19 and TRBJ2-3; perhaps TRBD2 as D (6 bases). The V end lost 4 bases, the J end lost 5 bases, and 10 bases lay between the germline ends. CDR1 is LNHDA and CDR2 is SQIVND in the germline V gene (reference sequence). This CDR3 comprises 13 residues. CDR3 DNA sequence: TGTGCCAGTAGTAGCGGGACCGGAGATACGCAGTATTTT. It translates to CASSSGTGDTQYF. Complete variable domain (other parts from reference TRBV19 and TRBJ2-3): DGGITQSPKYLFRKEGQNVTLSCEQNLNHDAMYWYRQDPGQGLRLIYYSQIVNDFQKGDIAEGYSVSREKKESFPLTVTSAQKNPTAFYLCASSSGTGDTQYFGPGTRLTVL.

The chain recombines TRBV18 with TRBJ1-5; possibly TRBD1 for D (5 bases). V lost 6 bases to trimming and J lost 3 bases, with 15 bases between them. CDR3 size: 15 residues. Per germline, CDR1 KGHSH and CDR2 LQKENI. In nucleotides, the CDR3 is TGTGCCAGCTCCCCCCTCGCAGGGATCAATCAGCCCCAGCATTTT. It encodes CASSPLAGINQPQHF.

V gene TRBV9 combines with J gene TRBJ2-3; D might be TRBD2 (6 bases). V dropped 0 bases and J dropped 0 bases, with 11 bases sitting between them. The germline CDR1 and CDR2 sequences are SGDLS and YYNGEE. The length of the CDR3 is 16 residues. CDR3 amino acids: CASSVVGGRSTDTQYF. The CDR3 region has the DNA TGTGCCAGCAGCGTAGTCGGGGGTAGAAGCACAGATACGCAGTATTTT.

The gene calls are TRBV9 and TRBJ2-1, with 10 bases fitting TRBD1. Germline trimming cut 4 bases from V and 2 bases from J; bases unmatched to any gene: 9. The CDR3 runs to 17 residues. Germline V CDR1 and CDR2: SGDLS, YYNGEE. The CDR3 sequence: CASSLKTGGIAYNEQFF. CDR3 DNA sequence: TGTGCCAGCAGCTTAAAGACAGGGGGCATAGCCTACAATGAGCAGTTCTTC.

In its sample, this clone was seen a few times. The gene calls are TRBV15 and TRBJ2-1; 7 positions agree with TRBD2. The CDR3 covers 15 residues. CDR1 LNHNV and CDR2 YYDKDF come from the germline V gene (reference sequence). V lost 8 bases to trimming and J lost 1 base; unmatched junction nucleotides: 8. CDR3 sequence reads: CATEQAGRSYNEQFF. DNA of the CDR3: TGTGCCACCGAACAAGCGGGACGGTCCTACAATGAGCAGTTCTTC.

The gene calls are TRBV18 and TRBJ2-2; 11 positions match TRBD2. Germline values: CDR1 KGHSH, CDR2 LQKENI. V lost 4 bases to trimming and J lost 0 bases; unmatched junction nucleotides: 7. This CDR3 contains 18 residues. CDR3 in amino acids: CASSRSGTSGANTGELFF. DNA of the CDR3: TGTGCCAGCTCACGATCCGGGACTAGCGGAGCGAACACCGGGGAGCTGTTTTTT.

The chain uses TRBV29-1 and TRBJ2-1; TRBD2 aligns across 8 bases. The V segment lost 6 bases and the J segment 8 bases; nucleotides outside the gene matches: 12. CDR3 size: 14 residues. Germline loops: CDR1 SQVTM, CDR2 ANQGSEA. The CDR3 here is CSVATEREYHEQFF. CDR3 DNA: TGCAGCGTGGCCACTGAGCGGGAGTACCATGAGCAGTTCTTC.

This clone was counted only a few times. This rearrangement joins TRBV23-1 to TRBJ1-5; D possibly corresponds to TRBD1 (6 bases). TRBV23-1 belongs to the ORF category, with a function that is uncertain. The CDR3 extends over 16 amino acids. Trimming left V 3 bases short and J 0 bases short, with 12 bases between. CDR3 region: CASSQPTDSSNQPQHF. The CDR3 nucleotides are TGCGCCAGCAGTCAGCCGACGGACAGTAGCAATCAGCCCCAGCATTTT.

This clone has more than one count but fewer than ten. V usage is TRBV7-9 and J usage is TRBJ2-1, with 10 positions matching TRBD1. Germline CDR1 reads SEHNR; CDR2 reads FQNEAQ (reference sequence). Losses at the gene ends were 4 bases for V and 7 bases for J; bases not matched to a gene: 10. The CDR3 has 16 amino acids. The CDR3 nucleotides read TGTGCCAGCAGCTCGGACAGGGGGTGGTCGTGGAATGAGCAGTTCTTC. Its protein product is CASSSDRGWSWNEQFF. Looking up the rest from reference TRBV7-9 and TRBJ2-1 gives the full variable domain: DTGVSQNPRHKITKRGQNVTFRCDPISEHNRLYWYRQTLGQGPEFLTYFQNEAQLEKSRLLSDRFSAERPKGSFSTLEIQRTEQGDSAMYLCASSSDRGWSWNEQFFGPGTRLTVL.

This chain joins TRBV9 and TRBJ2-7; tentative D call: TRBD1 (8 bases). Trimming pared 4 bases from V and 3 bases from J, leaving 20 bases between. The CDR3 covers 16 residues. The germline gives CDR1 SGDLS, CDR2 YYNGEE. CDR3 sequence reads: CASSPLPDREGYEQYF. In nucleotides, the CDR3 is TGTGCCAGCAGCCCCCTTCCGGACAGGGAGGGCTACGAGCAGTACTTC.

The gene calls are TRBV9 and TRBJ2-7, with D tentatively TRBD2 (6 bases). Germline lookup yields CDR1 SGDLS and CDR2 YYNGEE. The CDR3 is 15 amino acids. V was cut by 0 bases and J by 6 bases, with 16 bases left in between. CDR3 protein: CASSVGGGGVAEQYF. As DNA, the CDR3 is TGTGCCAGCAGCGTAGGAGGAGGAGGGGTTGCCGAGCAGTACTTC.

This clone was picked up a small number of times. The V gene is TRBV30, the J gene TRBJ1-5, with D tentatively TRBD1 (5 bases). This CDR3 spans 16 amino acids. Between the trimmed V and J ends, which lost 1 base and 0 bases, there was a span of 13 bases. From germline, CDR1 is GTSNPN and CDR2 SVGIG (reference sequence). The chain's CDR3 is CAWSGQGVYSNQPQHF. CDR3 bases: TGTGCCTGGAGTGGGCAGGGCGTTTATAGCAATCAGCCCCAGCATTTT.

In regard to this clone: At one of its ends the junction is not consistent with the germline gene, which may arise from a read error. This chain uses TRBV9 with TRBJ2-7; 10 bases line up with TRBD2. The length of the CDR3 is 15 residues. Germline assignment: CDR1 SGDLS and CDR2 YYNGEE. The CDR3 DNA is TGTGCCAGCACCGTAACTAGCGGGACTTTCTACGAGCAGTACTTC. It is translated as CASTVTSGTFYEQYF.

The count of this clone is one. The chain combines TRBV6-5 with TRBJ2-3, with D uncertain. Germline loops: CDR1 MNHEY, CDR2 SVGAGI. Deletions cut 0 bases from V and 7 bases from J, with 5 bases between. This CDR3 is 12 amino acids long. The CDR3 nucleotides read TGTGCCAGCAGTTACTCCAGATATACGCAGTATTTT. Its protein is CASSYSRYTQYF.